The 22 T cell receptor beta chains in this list originate from one sample, sequenced in a study of T cells after yellow fever vaccination (dated by TCRdb to about 2019). Libraries were prepared through 5' RACE. The instrument was an Illumina HiSeq 2500. The raw public data were reprocessed by TCRdb itself: fastp quality trimming at Q25, MiXCR clonotype calling, in-frame beta chains only. Each entry merges the rows of one CDR3 protein and shows their most common DNA and genes. The sample has 300,000 to 400,000 distinct CDR3 sequences on record, roughly 8.7% of them singletons. Around 17% of the sample is taken by the ten largest. This specimen's treatment or condition label, interpreted: live attenuated yellow fever vaccine strain. Source: PBMCs, taken on the day of the first yellow fever vaccination. Receptor source: a young man who received the YFV17D yellow fever vaccine.

In this sample, this clonotype turned up a few times. CDR3 region: CSAATGMGSPLHF. CDR3 in DNA: TGCAGTGCCGCGACAGGGATGGGTTCACCCCTCCACTTT. The chain links TRBV20-1 to TRBJ1-6; 7 positions agree with TRBD1. V was clipped by 6 bases and J by 9 bases; unmatched bases: 8. The CDR3 has 13 amino acids. Germline-derived CDR1 and CDR2 are DFQATT and SNEGSKA (reference sequence).

Only a few counts were recorded for this clonotype. This chain uses TRBV4-3 with TRBJ2-1; 7 nucleotides agree with TRBD1. Germline assignment: CDR1 LGHNA and CDR2 YSLEER. The CDR3 runs to 14 residues. The ends lost 2 bases at V and 10 bases at J; junction bases unmatched: 8. The CDR3 spells CASSQYPGQKEQFF. The CDR3 coding sequence is TGCGCCAGCAGCCAATACCCGGGACAGAAGGAGCAGTTCTTC.

A remark on this clonotype: With a much larger clone just one base away, this may be a read error. This chain connects TRBV5-6 to TRBJ1-5; TRBD1 matches 9 bases. The germline gives CDR1 SGHDT, CDR2 YYEEEE. This CDR3 is built from 16 residues. The CDR3 DNA reads TGTGCCAGCAGCTTGCTATCACAGGGGGCCAATCAGCCCCCGCATTTT. Translation gives CASSLLSQGANQPPHF.

This clonotype was seen repeatedly, ten times or more. In DNA, the CDR3 is TGCGCCAGCAGCCCATACTTCCGGGACAGGGGGACCTACGAGCAGTACGTC. Its protein product is CASSPYFRDRGTYEQYV. This chain links TRBV4-3 with TRBJ2-7; TRBD1 aligns across 11 bases. This CDR3 has 17 amino acids. J was trimmed by 2 bases and V by 4 bases; bases with no gene match: 10. Germline assignment: CDR1 LGHNA and CDR2 YSLEER.

This clonotype was recorded many times. The chain links TRBV6-4 to TRBJ2-1; D is uncertain. CDR3 length: 15 amino acids. Germline CDR1 MRHNA, CDR2 SNTAGT. The V and J ends lost 0 bases and 6 bases respectively, with 12 bases between them. DNA for the CDR3: TGTGCCAGCAGTGACTCGATCCCCAATGCCAATGAGCAGTTCTTC. It yields the protein CASSDSIPNANEQFF.

The chain carries TRBV3-1 and TRBJ1-6; possibly TRBD1 for D (5 bases). The CDR3 consists of 15 residues. Trimming shortened V by 0 bases and J by 4 bases, and 7 bases separated the two germline ends. Germline lookup yields CDR1 LGHDT and CDR2 YNNKEL (reference sequence). CDR3 sequence: CASSQDGGYNSPLHF. CDR3 nucleotides: TGTGCCAGCAGCCAAGATGGGGGTTATAATTCACCCCTCCACTTT.

The rearrangement links TRBV29-1 to TRBJ1-1, with a tentative D call TRBD1 (5 bases). Germline V gene sequence: CDR1 SQVTM, CDR2 ANQGSEA. This CDR3 spans 12 amino acids. Trimming removed 6 bases from V and 1 base from J, with 9 bases in between. CDR3 loop: CSVRQWNTEAFF. As DNA, the CDR3 is TGCAGCGTACGACAGTGGAACACTGAAGCTTTCTTT.

A few counts support this clonotype. The chain joins TRBV7-9 to TRBJ1-6; 7 positions match TRBD1. This CDR3 has 16 residues. Germline CDR1 and CDR2: SEHNR and FQNEAQ (reference sequence). The junction had 12 bases not matched to a gene; V was cut back by 6 bases and J by 7 bases. CDR3 loop: CASSLRLGTDNSPLHF. As DNA, the CDR3 is TGTGCCAGCAGTTTACGTCTCGGGACAGACAATTCACCCCTCCACTTT.

The chain recombines TRBV5-1 with TRBJ2-2; D unresolved. Germline V gene lookup returns CDR1 SGHRS and CDR2 YFSETQ. There are 19 residues in the CDR3. V gave up 0 bases and J gave up 2 bases, with 20 bases separating them. The CDR3 reads CASSLGRMSDRPNTGELFF. The CDR3 bases are TGCGCCAGCAGCTTGGGACGGATGTCCGATCGCCCCAACACCGGGGAGCTGTTTTTT.

This clonotype has more than one count but fewer than ten. This sequence joins TRBV7-9 and TRBJ2-2; TRBD1 agrees at 8 bases. CDR1 SEHNR and CDR2 FQNEAQ come from the germline V gene (reference sequence). The CDR3 loop spans 15 amino acids. V dropped 6 bases and J dropped 0; count of bases not matched to a gene: 3. The CDR3 loop is CASSWDRSNTGELFF. In nucleotides, the CDR3 is TGTGCCAGCAGTTGGGACAGGTCGAACACCGGGGAGCTGTTTTTT.

This clonotype has just a few counts. V usage is TRBV9 and J usage is TRBJ2-1; D uncertain. This CDR3 has 13 amino acids. Germline V gives CDR1 SGDLS, CDR2 YYNGEE. Trimming took off 0 bases at V and 8 bases at J, with 9 bases between the two ends. In nucleotides, the CDR3 is TGTGCCAGCAGCGTAGGGGTCTGGGATGAGCAGTTCTTC. It codes for CASSVGVWDEQFF.

This sequence joins TRBV5-8 and TRBJ1-5, with no clear D. Trimming removed 0 bases at V and 4 bases at J, with 14 bases between. This CDR3 spans 16 amino acids. CDR1 and CDR2 from the germline V gene are SGHTS and YDEGEE. The CDR3 nucleotides read TGTGCCAGCAGCTTGGGTACTGGGCTGTGGAATCAGCCCCAGCATTTT. Translation gives CASSLGTGLWNQPQHF.

A few counts support this clonotype. The rearrangement links TRBV28 to TRBJ2-3; possible D gene TRBD2, 7 bases. The CDR3 covers 16 residues. The V gene's germline CDR1 is MDHEN and CDR2 SYDVKM. Trimming left V 5 bases short and J 1 base short, with 16 bases between. The chain's CDR3 is CASSPHEGGGTDTQYF. CDR3 nucleotide sequence: TGTGCCAGCAGTCCCCATGAGGGGGGGGGCACAGATACGCAGTATTTT.

V gene TRBV4-3 combines with J gene TRBJ1-2; 8 bases agree with TRBD1. Germline CDR1 LGHNA, CDR2 YSLEER. Trimming cost V 0 bases and J 4 bases; bases outside gene matches: 7. This CDR3 is built from 16 residues. CDR3 coding DNA: TGCGCCAGCAGCCAAGATTCCCAGGGGGCGGCCTATGGCTACACCTTC. Translated: CASSQDSQGAAYGYTF.

The rearrangement links TRBV7-3 to TRBJ2-1, with D unresolved. Trimming removed 1 base at V and 8 bases at J, with 15 bases between. The CDR3 is 15 residues long. The germline V gene has CDR1 SGHTA and CDR2 FQGTGA. CDR3 bases: TGTGCCAGCAGCTTAAATCCCTCCCAATACTATGAGCAGTTCTTC. It specifies CASSLNPSQYYEQFF.

At least ten counts were recorded for this clonotype. The chain links TRBV20-1 to TRBJ2-7; TRBD1 aligns across 7 bases. Looked up from germline, CDR1 is DFQATT and CDR2 is SNEGSKA (reference sequence). CDR3 length: 19 amino acids. V dropped 4 bases and J dropped 4; count of bases not matched to a gene: 25. The CDR3 loop reads CSAITRLTGKQGKRYEQYV. CDR3 in DNA: TGCAGTGCTATAACGCGCCTGACAGGGAAACAGGGAAAGCGTTACGAGCAGTACGTC.

A few counts support this clonotype. The gene calls are TRBV10-2 and TRBJ2-3; maybe TRBD2 (6 bases). Trimming stripped 10 bases from V and 2 bases from J, with 16 bases between. This CDR3 has 14 residues. Germline values: CDR1 WSHSY, CDR2 SAAADI. CDR3 sequence: CAKSSGLDTDTQYF. The DNA for the CDR3 is TGCGCCAAATCAAGCGGGCTCGACACAGATACGCAGTATTTT.

This clonotype was found a few times. J is TRBJ2-1 and V is TRBV4-1, with TRBD2 matching over 9 bases. Trimming cost V 4 bases and J 2 bases; bases outside gene matches: 9. The V gene's germline CDR1 is MGHRA and CDR2 YSYEKL. The CDR3 is made up of 17 amino acids. DNA for the CDR3: TGCGCCAGCAGCCTACGCCTAAGCGGGGGGCCCTACAATGAGCAGTTCTTC. It translates to CASSLRLSGGPYNEQFF.

This clonotype was observed a few times. The chain is built from TRBV10-3 and TRBJ2-3, with 7 bases that match TRBD2. The CDR3 covers 15 residues. Per germline, CDR1 ENHRY and CDR2 SYGVKD. J lost 1 base, V lost 3 bases, and 4 bases had no gene match. The CDR3 bases are TGTGCCATCAGTGACCCGGGGGGTGGCACAGATACGCAGTATTTT. Its translation: CAISDPGGGTDTQYF.

The chain links TRBV18 to TRBJ2-5; D ambiguous. Deletions cut 2 bases from V and 3 bases from J, with 4 bases between. The CDR3 runs to 12 residues. The germline CDR1 and CDR2 sequences are KGHSH and LQKENI. The CDR3 spells CASSPWEETQYF. DNA for the CDR3: TGTGCCAGCTCACCATGGGAAGAGACCCAGTACTTC.

The chain employs TRBV11-1 and TRBJ2-1, with D possibly being TRBD1 (6 bases). V was trimmed by 5 bases and J by 2 bases, leaving 13 bases between them. Germline V gene sequence: CDR1 SGHAT, CDR2 FQDESV (reference sequence). This CDR3 is built from 15 residues. Here the CDR3 reads CASSLQGLAYNEQFF. The CDR3 DNA sequence: TGTGCCAGCAGCCTACAGGGCCTTGCCTACAATGAGCAGTTCTTC.

This clonotype was picked up many times. The rearrangement joins TRBV4-2 to TRBJ2-2, with TRBD2 as a possible D gene (5 bases). CDR1 is LGHNA and CDR2 is YNFKEQ in the germline V gene. Trimming shortened V by 4 bases and J by 0 bases, and 12 bases separated the two germline ends. CDR3 length: 16 residues. The CDR3 DNA sequence: TGTGCCAGCAGCCCGCGAGGGTACCCGAACACCGGGGAGCTGTTTTTT. Its protein is CASSPRGYPNTGELFF.